The rows below give T cell receptor beta chains drawn from one sample of a study of blood T cell repertoires in COVID-19. The protocol was immunoSEQ multiplex PCR, while the TCRdb copy is restricted to in-frame clones and leaves out a portion. Of roughly 100,000 clones in the sample, 65% to 90% are singletons; the top ten hold about 3.8%. The sample taken for sequencing was peripheral blood. These receptors originate from a man aged 45-60 years with acute or convalescent COVID-19. Each CDR3 is given with its conserved first and last residue. Each record gives: CDR3 length, J gene, V gene, clone size, D gene, CDR3 DNA, CDR3 protein. D genes are given only for firm matches. Expanded clones are given a class, and other clones once, few, many or no size at all.

>15|TRBJ2-5|TRBV1|NA|NA
TGCACCAGCACCGACTGGCACCCGACGGGGGAGACCCAGTACTTC
CTSTDWHPTGETQYF
>14|TRBJ2-2|TRBV6-5|NA|TRBD2
TGTGCCAGCCGTCGGCTAGCGGTTGACGGGGAGCTGTTTTTT
CASRRLAVDGELFF
>18|TRBJ2-3|TRBV7-2|NA|NA
TGTGCCAGCAGCTTAGGTATACTAGCAGGTGCTGACACAGATACGCAGTATTTT
CASSLGILAGADTDTQYF
>15|TRBJ1-3|TRBV7-9|NA|NA
TGTGCCAGCAGCTTGGGCCCCACTGAGGGAAACACCATATATTTT
CASSLGPTEGNTIYF
>16|TRBJ1-2|TRBV19|NA|NA
TGTGCCAGTAGTATAAAAGGGGCAGGGGTTCAGGTTGGCTACACCTTC
CASSIKGAGVQVGYTF
>11|TRBJ1-1|TRBV5-6|NA|NA
TGTGCCAGCAGCTTGGGGTTAGTAGCTTTCTTT
CASSLGLVAFF
>15|TRBJ2-7|TRBV5-1|NA|NA
TGCGCCAGCAGCTTGGGGGTGGTTTACAGAGACGAGCAGTACTTC
CASSLGVVYRDEQYF
>13|TRBJ2-1|TRBV2|once|TRBD1
TGTGCCAGCCTCAGGGGGCAGTGGGATGAGCAGTTCTTC
CASLRGQWDEQFF
>14|TRBJ2-2|TRBV6-5|NA|TRBD1
TGTGCCAGCAGACGACAGGGGGTGTCCGGGGAGCTGTTTTTT
CASRRQGVSGELFF
>14|TRBJ2-4|TRBV3-1/TRBV3-2|NA|NA
TGTGCCAGCAGCCATCGAGAACCCGGGAACATTCAGTACTTC
CASSHREPGNIQYF
>12|TRBJ2-1|TRBV2|NA|NA
TGTGCCAGCCCTAGCGCTAATGGCGGGCAGTTCTTC
CASPSANGGQFF
>14|TRBJ1-4|TRBV27|once|NA
TGTGCCAGCAGCCACAGAACAACTAATGAAAAACTGTTTTTT
CASSHRTTNEKLFF
>13|TRBJ2-5|TRBV15|NA|NA
TGTGCCACCAGCAGAGATTACGGGGAGACCCAGTACTTC
CATSRDYGETQYF
>13|TRBJ1-1|TRBV10-3|NA|NA
TGTGCCATCAGACCACAGGGGAACACTGAAGCTTTCTTT
CAIRPQGNTEAFF
>14|TRBJ1-3|TRBV27|NA|NA
TGTGCCAGCAGCCCCTTGAGCTCTGGAAACACCATATATTTT
CASSPLSSGNTIYF
>14|TRBJ2-3|TRBV29-1|NA|NA
TGCAGCGTTGGATCCGTAACTAGCACAGATACGCAGTATTTT
CSVGSVTSTDTQYF
>15|TRBJ2-3|TRBV27|NA|TRBD1
TGTGCCAGCAGTTCGACAGGGGGTCCGGCAGATACGCAGTATTTT
CASSSTGGPADTQYF
>17|TRBJ2-5|TRBV11-3|NA|NA
TGTGCCAGCAGCCCATTCCCCCTTCGAGGGAGTGCGGAGACCCAGTACTTC
CASSPFPLRGSAETQYF
>11|TRBJ1-1|TRBV5-4|NA|NA
TGTGCCAGCAGATCGGACACTGAAGCTTTCTTT
CASRSDTEAFF
>13|TRBJ2-1|TRBV11-2|NA|NA
TGTGCCAGCAGCACGAGGACTAACGATGAGCAGTTCTTC
CASSTRTNDEQFF
>16|TRBJ2-3|TRBV5-1|NA|TRBD2
TGCGCCAGCAGCCCCTCACCGGGGGGGAGCACAGATACGCAGTATTTT
CASSPSPGGSTDTQYF
>14|TRBJ1-5|TRBV5-1|NA|NA
TGCGCCAGCAGCTTGGGGGGCTTCAATCAGCCCCAGCATTTT
CASSLGGFNQPQHF
>16|TRBJ2-1|TRBV11-2|NA|TRBD1
TGTGCCAGCAGCCACGCTGACAGGGCCAGAACGAATGAGCAGTTCTTC
CASSHADRARTNEQFF
>17|TRBJ2-7|TRBV3-1/TRBV3-2|NA|TRBD2
TGTGCCAGCAGCCGAGTAGCGGGGGGGCGAGGAGCCTACGAGCAGTACTTC
CASSRVAGGRGAYEQYF
>17|TRBJ2-6|TRBV30|few|NA
TGTGCCTGGTCCTACACTGACCCAGGGACTGGGGCCAACGTCCTGACTTTC
CAWSYTDPGTGANVLTF
>13|TRBJ2-3|TRBV5-1|NA|TRBD2
TGCGCCAGCAGCCCGGGAGGTCGGGACACGCAGTATTTT
CASSPGGRDTQYF
>14|TRBJ2-4|TRBV14|NA|TRBD2
TGTGCCAGTCGGGCCGGGACTAGCGGGGGGGTAATGTACTTC
CASRAGTSGGVMYF
>13|TRBJ2-7|TRBV4-1|NA|TRBD2
TGCGCCAGCAGCCAAACTAGCGGATACGAGCAGTACTTC
CASSQTSGYEQYF
>13|TRBJ2-7|TRBV14|NA|TRBD1
TGTGCCAGCAGCCCGACAGGGGGGTACGAGCAGTACTTC
CASSPTGGYEQYF
>15|TRBJ1-6|TRBV7-8|NA|NA
TGTGCCAGCAGCCGCGGACAGCCGCCTAATTCACCCCTCCACTTT
CASSRGQPPNSPLHF
>13|TRBJ2-1|TRBV12-3/TRBV12-4|NA|TRBD2
TGTGCCAGCAGCTCTAGCGGGAGAAGGGAGCAGTTCTTC
CASSSSGRREQFF
>15|TRBJ2-5|TRBV11-2|NA|TRBD1
TGTGCCAGCAGCTTAGGGGGGACAGATCAAGAGACCCAGTACTTC
CASSLGGTDQETQYF
>17|TRBJ2-5|TRBV7-9|once|TRBD2
TGTGCCAGCAGCTGGGGGAGGGGTGAAGCGGGGCAAGAGACCCAGTACTTC
CASSWGRGEAGQETQYF
>15|TRBJ1-3|TRBV2|NA|NA
TGTGCCAGTCTGTGGGACAACCTCTCTGGAAACACCATATATTTT
CASLWDNLSGNTIYF
>15|TRBJ1-2|TRBV6-6|NA|NA
TGTGCCAGCCGCCCCGGTGGTTCCAGGATCTATGGCTACACCTTC
CASRPGGSRIYGYTF
>12|TRBJ2-1|TRBV28|NA|NA
TGTGCCAGCAGTTTAGAGGGCCTTGAGCAGTTCTTC
CASSLEGLEQFF
>13|TRBJ2-7|TRBV10-2|NA|TRBD1
TGCGCCACCTATGGGACAGGCAACTACGAGCAGTACTTC
CATYGTGNYEQYF
>15|TRBJ2-1|TRBV7-8|NA|TRBD2
TGTGCCAGCAGCTTTCCGGGACTAGCGGACAATGAGCAGTTCTTC
CASSFPGLADNEQFF
>13|TRBJ1-3|TRBV6-5|NA|NA
TGTGCCAGCAGGGAGACGGGAGGAAACACCATATATTTT
CASRETGGNTIYF
>15|TRBJ1-5|TRBV3-1/TRBV3-2|NA|NA
TGTGCCAGCAGCCCCGGGGGAGGGGCGAATCAGCCCCAGCATTTT
CASSPGGGANQPQHF
>16|TRBJ2-2|TRBV9|NA|TRBD2
TGTGCCAGCAGCTTAAGCGGACTAGCGGGCACCGGGGAGCTGTTTTTT
CASSLSGLAGTGELFF
>16|TRBJ2-1|TRBV5-1|NA|TRBD2
TGCGCCAGCAGCGGGACTAGCGGGAGAAATGGCAATGAGCAGTTCTTC
CASSGTSGRNGNEQFF
>12|TRBJ1-2|TRBV2|NA|NA
TGTGCCAGCAGACGGGGGGGATATGGCTACACCTTC
CASRRGGYGYTF
>13|TRBJ1-1|TRBV5-4|NA|NA
TGTGCCAGCAGCCGGACTGTCAACACTGAAGCTTTCTTT
CASSRTVNTEAFF
>15|TRBJ1-4|TRBV7-8|NA|TRBD1
TGTGCCAGCAGCCTGGGACAGATCTCCGATGAAAAACTGTTTTTT
CASSLGQISDEKLFF
>14|TRBJ2-1|TRBV2|NA|NA
TGTGCCAGCAACAGGTTGGGGGGTTACAATGAGCAGTTCTTC
CASNRLGGYNEQFF